The TCR beta chain described here comes from a study of T cell changes during pregnancy in multiple sclerosis. The CDR3 runs to 15 residues. V lost 5 bases and J lost 3; bases outside the gene matches: 6. The germline CDR1 and CDR2 sequences are SNHLY and FYNNEI. TCRdb's copy holds only in-frame clones and misses some; the assay was immunoSEQ multiplex PCR. This table has 40,000 to 60,000 clones, 85% to 95% appearing once. The receptor comes from a female donor with multiple sclerosis, enrolled in a pregnancy study. The chain joins TRBV2 to TRBJ1-4; 7 nucleotides align to TRBD1. The sequences come from CD4+ T cells from peripheral blood mononuclear cells, collected in the first trimester of pregnancy. CDR3: CASSLDRASNEKLFF. CDR3 DNA: TGTGCCAGCAGTCTAGACAGGGCCTCTAATGAAAAACTGTTTTTT.